This TCR beta chain was identified in a study of blood T cell repertoires in COVID-19. Study at large: Samples taken during acute and convalescent COVID-19 were collected in the United States, Italy and Spain. PBMCs, B-cell-depleted T cells, or T cells were the source of the cDNA or gDNA that made up the material.

In the original analysis: Reference gene primer amplification gave estimated nucleated cell counts. Repertoires were generated with immunoSEQ multiplex PCR, while TCRdb's copy carries only in-frame clones and drops some. V, J and clone size are taken as reported in that table, and D and trimming were inferred from the DNA itself. The table shows 250,000 to 300,000 clones, with around 86% occurring only once. With 3 bases removed from V and 7 bases from J, the gap between germline ends came to 16 bases. From germline, CDR1 is KGHSH and CDR2 LQKENI. The CDR3 totals 15 residues. The chain recombines TRBV18 with TRBJ1-5; TRBD1 is a possible D gene (5 bases). The clonotype originates from a woman aged 55 to 70 with active or convalescent COVID-19. The sequencing sample was made of peripheral blood. The CDR3 sequence: CASSPSVSGGQPQHF. The CDR3 coding sequence is TGTGCCAGCTCACCTTCCGTATCGGGGGGACAGCCCCAGCATTTT.